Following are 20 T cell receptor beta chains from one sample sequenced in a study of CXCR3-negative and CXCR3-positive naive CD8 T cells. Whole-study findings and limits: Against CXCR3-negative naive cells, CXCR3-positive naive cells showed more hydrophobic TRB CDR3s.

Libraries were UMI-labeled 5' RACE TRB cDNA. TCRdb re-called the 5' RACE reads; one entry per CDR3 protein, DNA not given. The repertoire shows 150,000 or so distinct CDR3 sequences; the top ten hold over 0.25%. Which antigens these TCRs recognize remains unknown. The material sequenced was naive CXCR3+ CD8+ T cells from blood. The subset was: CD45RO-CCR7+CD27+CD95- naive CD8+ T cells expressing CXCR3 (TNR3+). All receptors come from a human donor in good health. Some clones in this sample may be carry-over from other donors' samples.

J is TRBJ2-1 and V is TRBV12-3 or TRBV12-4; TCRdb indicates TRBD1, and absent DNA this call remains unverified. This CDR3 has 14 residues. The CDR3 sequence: CASSPTQGYNEQFF.

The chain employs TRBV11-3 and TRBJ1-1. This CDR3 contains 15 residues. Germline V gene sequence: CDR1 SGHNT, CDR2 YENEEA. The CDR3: CASSLVAGSSTEAFF.

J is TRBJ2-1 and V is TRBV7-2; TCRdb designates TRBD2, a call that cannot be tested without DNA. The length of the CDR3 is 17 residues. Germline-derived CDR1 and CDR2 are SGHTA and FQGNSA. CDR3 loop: CASSLRGRQLAIIEQFF.

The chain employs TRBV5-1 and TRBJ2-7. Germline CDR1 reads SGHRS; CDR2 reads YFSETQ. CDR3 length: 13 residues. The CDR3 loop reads CASSLDWVHEQYF.

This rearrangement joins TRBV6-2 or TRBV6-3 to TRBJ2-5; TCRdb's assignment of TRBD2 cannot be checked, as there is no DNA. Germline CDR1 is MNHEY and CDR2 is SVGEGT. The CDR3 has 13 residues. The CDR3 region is CASRSGLEETQYF.

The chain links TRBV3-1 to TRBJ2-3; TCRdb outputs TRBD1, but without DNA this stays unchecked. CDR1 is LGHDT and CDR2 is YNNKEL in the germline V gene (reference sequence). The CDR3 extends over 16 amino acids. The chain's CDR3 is CASSQAWTGPTDTQYF.

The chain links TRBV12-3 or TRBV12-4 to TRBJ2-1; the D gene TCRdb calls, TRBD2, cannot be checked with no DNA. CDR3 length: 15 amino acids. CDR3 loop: CASSSTSVRPNEQFF.

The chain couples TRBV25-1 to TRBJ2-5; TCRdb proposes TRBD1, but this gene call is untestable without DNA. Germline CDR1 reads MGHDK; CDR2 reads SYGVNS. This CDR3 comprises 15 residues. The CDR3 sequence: CASSEYGAIQETQYF.

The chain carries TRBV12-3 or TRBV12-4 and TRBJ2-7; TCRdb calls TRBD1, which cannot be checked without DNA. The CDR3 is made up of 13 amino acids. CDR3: CASTLGRGYEQYF.

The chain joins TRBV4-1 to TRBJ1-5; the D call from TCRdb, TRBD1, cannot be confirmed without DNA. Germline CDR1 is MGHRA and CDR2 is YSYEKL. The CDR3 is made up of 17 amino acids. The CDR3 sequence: CASSQTAVPGSNQPQHF.

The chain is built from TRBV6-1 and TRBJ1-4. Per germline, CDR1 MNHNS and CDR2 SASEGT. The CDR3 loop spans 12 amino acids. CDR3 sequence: CASSSANEKLFF.

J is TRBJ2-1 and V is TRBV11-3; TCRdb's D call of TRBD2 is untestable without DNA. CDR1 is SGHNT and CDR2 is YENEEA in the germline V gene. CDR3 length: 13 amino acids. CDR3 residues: CASSHGLAGEQFF.

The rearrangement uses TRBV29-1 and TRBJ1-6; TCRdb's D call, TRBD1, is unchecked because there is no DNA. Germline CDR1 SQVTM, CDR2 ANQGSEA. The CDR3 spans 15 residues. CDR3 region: CSVDCDRTSHSPLHF.

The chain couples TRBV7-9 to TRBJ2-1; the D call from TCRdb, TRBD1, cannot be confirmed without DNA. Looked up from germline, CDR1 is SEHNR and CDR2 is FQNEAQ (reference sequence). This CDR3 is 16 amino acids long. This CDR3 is CASSSLGTGALNEQFF.

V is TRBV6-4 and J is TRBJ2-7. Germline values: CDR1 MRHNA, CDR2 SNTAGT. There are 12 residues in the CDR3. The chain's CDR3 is CARPDFTYEQYF.

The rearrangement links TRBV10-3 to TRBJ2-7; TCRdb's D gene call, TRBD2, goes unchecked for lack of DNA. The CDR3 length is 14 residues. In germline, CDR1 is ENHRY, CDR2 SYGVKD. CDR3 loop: CAISESLGEYEQYF.

CDR3 protein: CASRAHTGELFF. The chain couples TRBV11-3 to TRBJ2-2. Germline V gene data show CDR1 as SGHNT and CDR2 as YENEEA. This CDR3 has 12 residues.

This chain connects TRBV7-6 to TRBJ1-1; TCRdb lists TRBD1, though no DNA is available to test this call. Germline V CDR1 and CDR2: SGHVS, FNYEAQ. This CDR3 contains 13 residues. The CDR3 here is CASSLGTNTEAFF.

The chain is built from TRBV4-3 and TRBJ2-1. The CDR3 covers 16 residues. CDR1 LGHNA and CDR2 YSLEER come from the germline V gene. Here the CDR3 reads CASSQVYFSSYNEQFF.

CDR3 region: CSVEDSSPPGELFF. The chain combines TRBV29-1 with TRBJ2-2. This CDR3 has 14 residues. CDR1 and CDR2 from the germline V gene are SQVTM and ANQGSEA.